This T cell receptor (beta chain) derives from a study of memory CD4+ T cells and cytomegalovirus serostatus. Looking at the study overall: This sample comes from healthy Belgian adults, several CMV seropositive, 24 seronegative.

The sort gate was single viable CD3+CD4+CD8-CD45RO+ cells for memory CD4+ T cells. The ends lost 5 bases at V and 0 bases at J; junction bases unmatched: 5. The CDR3 consists of 15 residues. Germline values: CDR1 LNHNV, CDR2 YYDKDF (reference sequence). Repertoires were generated with immunoSEQ multiplex PCR, while TCRdb's copy carries only in-frame clones and drops some. There are 50,000 to 60,000 clones in the sample; 65% to 85% occur only once, and under 0.65% lies in the top ten. The receptor's source is an adult in good health and CMV-seronegative. Sequencing input: memory CD4+ T cells from blood. The chain uses TRBV15 and TRBJ2-3, with 7 bases fitting TRBD2. The CDR3 DNA is TGTGCCACCAGCGGGGGGGTTTTCAGCACAGATACGCAGTATTTT. Protein: CATSGGVFSTDTQYF. The full variable domain, with the rest looked up from reference TRBV15 and TRBJ2-3, is DAMVIQNPRYQVTQFGKPVTLSCSQTLNHNVMYWYQQKSSQAPKLLFHYYDKDFNNEADTPDNFQSRRPNTSFCFLDIRSPGLGDTAMYLCATSGGVFSTDTQYFGPGTRLTVL.